This T cell receptor beta chain was profiled in a study of T-cell memory formation after mild COVID-19. Study observations and caveats: Of the contracting clones, CD4+ ones lay mainly in CM and EM, and CD8+ ones in EMRA. Clones shrinking between day 15 and 85 showed a balanced CD4/CD8 split, and those that grew later tilted toward CD4+. Some responding clones appeared in pre-infection memory, suggesting cross-reactive memory joined.

TCRdb called the 5' RACE reads again in MiXCR, with one record for every CDR3 protein. The sample includes roughly 400,000 distinct CDR3 sequences, 20% to 30% of them seen just once. Points on this clonotype: Its antigen is not known.

This CDR3 region has 19 residues. The V gene's germline CDR1 is MGHRA and CDR2 YSYEKL. V was shortened by 0 bases and J by 0 bases, with 15 bases between the two germline ends. Source material: PBMCs or a T cell subset sorted from them (not recorded which). This receptor was obtained from an adult woman who had mild COVID-19 (a few samples of this study predate the infection). Cell type and time point are not known. The J gene is TRBJ2-6, the V gene TRBV4-1; D not resolved. The CDR3: CASSQDGRSTFSGANVLTF. CDR3 DNA sequence: TGCGCCAGCAGCCAAGATGGGCGGTCAACCTTCTCTGGGGCCAACGTCCTGACTTTC.